This TCR beta chain was recorded in a study of cytomegalovirus exposure and HLA in healthy donors. About the research overall: The 120 or so validation repertoires were reported in a later analysis to have been generated on the same platform as the 500 to 700 first-cohort repertoires.

Comments on this clone: Its antigen is unidentified. The sample has other DNA sequences that encode this CDR3 too.

The data were produced by immunoSEQ multiplex PCR, yet TCRdb's version contains in-frame clones alone and is incomplete. The sample contains some 150,000 clones, about 89% of which appear only once. The CDR3 is 11 amino acids. Trimming removed 5 bases at V and 4 bases at J, with 8 bases between. Looked up from germline, CDR1 is SQVTM and CDR2 is ANQGSEA. Study results and caveats: The study found most TCR sequences rare, yet found some public TCRs in many donors. As confirmed in vitro, a few CMV-associated chains were specific for CMV antigens.

V is TRBV29-1 and J is TRBJ1-2; possibly TRBD1 for D (6 bases). This sequence was found in a woman younger than 30 in good health and CMV-seropositive. Material: PBMCs. CDR3 amino acids: CSVTGFYGYTF. The CDR3 DNA is TGCAGCGTTACAGGGTTCTATGGCTACACCTTC.